The 25 T cell receptor beta chains given below trace back to one sample, sequenced in a study of T cells in Graves' hyperthyroidism and ophthalmopathy. Amplified regions were TCR beta CDR3 sequences from RNA transcripts. The study used the HTBI primer set for a first-round RT-PCR of the TCR CDR3. TCRdb ran MiXCR on the multiplex PCR reads and lists one entry per CDR3 protein. The sample carries a few hundred thousand distinct CDR3 sequences, more than 11% recorded once. The sample taken for sequencing was blood. The receptors derive from a woman aged 25-40 years with Graves' hyperthyroidism that later progressed to Graves' ophthalmopathy.

This clonotype was counted at least ten times. The V and J genes are TRBV24-1 and TRBJ2-2, with D tentatively TRBD1 or TRBD2 (5 bases each). The V end lost 4 bases, the J end lost 1 base, and 15 bases lay between the germline ends. The CDR3 runs 17 residues. The germline V gene has CDR1 KGHDR and CDR2 SFDVKD. For the CDR3, the DNA is TGTGCCACCAGTGACCCATTTTGGGGGAAGAACACCGGGGAGCTGTTTTTT. Residues: CATSDPFWGKNTGELFF.

This clonotype was observed at least ten times. The V call is TRBV12-3 or TRBV12-4, the J call TRBJ2-2; no firm D call. V lost 6 bases, J lost 5 bases, and 10 bases lay in between. This CDR3 region has 13 residues. Here the CDR3 reads CASSLILTGELFF. The CDR3 nucleotides read TGTGCCAGCAGCCTGATTCTGACCGGGGAGCTGTTTTTT.

This clonotype came up a few times. The CDR3 is CASSYDGQYGYTF. The DNA of the CDR3 is TGTGCCAGCAGTTACGATGGACAGTATGGCTACACCTTC. The chain carries TRBV6-2 or TRBV6-3 and TRBJ1-2; D might be TRBD1 (6 bases). The V gene lost 2 bases and the J gene lost 5 bases, with 9 bases spanning the gap. This CDR3 spans 13 amino acids. Germline V lookup: CDR1 MNHEY, CDR2 SVGEGT.

The table lists this clonotype with many counts. V gene TRBV29-1 combines with J gene TRBJ2-7, with D hard to call. There are 12 residues in the CDR3. V was pared by 0 bases and J by 0 bases, with 3 bases between. Germline values: CDR1 SQVTM, CDR2 ANQGSEA. CDR3 nucleotide sequence: TGCAGCGTTGAAGAGGGCTCCTACGAGCAGTACTTC. Translating gives CSVEEGSYEQYF.

This clonotype was counted ten times or more. The V gene is TRBV10-3, the J gene TRBJ1-3; D is ambiguous. The germline V gene has CDR1 ENHRY and CDR2 SYGVKD. The V end lost 3 bases, the J end lost 0 bases, and 6 bases lay between the germline ends. This CDR3 region has 14 residues. The CDR3 DNA reads TGTGCCATCAGTGAACTAAGCTCTGGAAACACCATATATTTT. Protein: CAISELSSGNTIYF.

This clonotype was observed at least ten times. J is TRBJ1-4 and V is TRBV7-9; D remains unclear. CDR1 and CDR2 from the germline V gene are SEHNR and FQNEAQ (reference sequence). The V gene lost 11 bases and the J gene lost 3 bases, with 16 bases spanning the gap. The CDR3 is 14 residues long. The CDR3 loop reads CASRQEGANEKLFF. The CDR3 region has the DNA TGTGCCTCACGGCAGGAGGGAGCTAATGAAAAACTGTTTTTT. Based on the CDR3 plus reference TRBV7-9 and TRBJ1-4, the full variable domain is DTGVSQNPRHKITKRGQNVTFRCDPISEHNRLYWYRQTLGQGPEFLTYFQNEAQLEKSRLLSDRFSAERPKGSFSTLEIQRTEQGDSAMYLCASRQEGANEKLFFGSGTQLSVL.

This clonotype occurred many times. The chain is built from TRBV2 and TRBJ2-7; no clear D gene. Trimming removed 2 bases at V and 2 bases at J, with 13 bases between. Germline-derived CDR1 and CDR2 are SNHLY and FYNNEI. The CDR3 has 15 amino acids. The CDR3 bases are TGTGCCAGCAGTGAACTGTCAACCCGAGCCTACGAGCAGTACTTC. Amino acid sequence: CASSELSTRAYEQYF.

The table lists this clonotype with a few counts. This chain joins TRBV7-3 and TRBJ2-6; no definite D call. This CDR3 is 17 amino acids long. Germline V gives CDR1 SGHTA, CDR2 FQGTGA. Trimming stripped 2 bases from V and 0 bases from J, with 11 bases between. The CDR3 loop reads CASSLVAVSSGANVLTF. The CDR3 DNA sequence: TGTGCCAGCAGCTTAGTGGCAGTGAGCTCTGGGGCCAACGTCCTGACTTTC.

This clonotype occurred many times. The chain recombines TRBV10-3 with TRBJ1-2; D is perhaps TRBD1 (5 bases). V was clipped by 4 bases and J by 7 bases, with 10 bases between them. Germline CDR1 is ENHRY and CDR2 is SYGVKD. This CDR3 is built from 12 residues. The CDR3 protein is CAISGSGSGYTF. The CDR3 DNA is TGTGCCATCAGTGGATCAGGGAGTGGCTACACCTTC.

This clonotype was detected many times. This chain joins TRBV12-3 or TRBV12-4 and TRBJ1-6, with a tentative D call TRBD1 (6 bases). CDR3 length: 17 amino acids. Trimming cost V 1 base and J 6 bases, with 16 bases left between them. The CDR3 protein is CASSLGQGIGLNSPLHF. The CDR3 coding sequence is TGTGCCAGCAGTTTAGGCCAGGGGATTGGGCTTAATTCACCCCTCCACTTT.

This clonotype was detected ten times or more. The chain joins TRBV2 to TRBJ1-2; D unresolved. The CDR3 sequence is 17 residues long. The germline gives CDR1 SNHLY, CDR2 FYNNEI. Trimming stripped 2 bases from V and 2 bases from J, with 18 bases between. In DNA form, the CDR3 reads TGTGCCAGCAGTGAACTGGGAGCACTCTACCAGAACTATGGCTACACCTTC. Translated, it gives CASSELGALYQNYGYTF.

This clonotype was seen a handful of times. The rearrangement joins TRBV7-9 to TRBJ2-7; D may correspond to TRBD1 or TRBD2 (6 bases each). Germline assignment: CDR1 SEHNR and CDR2 FQNEAQ (reference sequence). V was cut by 10 bases and J by 7 bases, with 23 bases left in between. The CDR3 spans 14 residues. The CDR3 reads CATDPQGGPTEQYF. For the CDR3, the DNA is TGTGCCACCGATCCCCAAGGGGGGCCTACAGAGCAGTACTTC.

This clonotype was seen ten or more times. The rearrangement joins TRBV6-2 or TRBV6-3 to TRBJ1-1, with D unclear. The CDR3 has 17 amino acids. Germline CDR1 reads MNHEY; CDR2 reads SVGEGT. Trimming cost V 2 bases and J 8 bases, with 24 bases left between them. The CDR3 loop is CASSYPFLNSPVLEAFF. In DNA form, the CDR3 reads TGTGCCAGCAGTTACCCTTTCTTGAACAGCCCAGTCCTCGAAGCTTTCTTT.

The genes are TRBV29-1 and TRBJ2-1; D remains unclear. Trimming pared 7 bases from V and 0 bases from J, leaving 22 bases between. Looked up from germline, CDR1 is SQVTM and CDR2 is ANQGSEA. This CDR3 has 17 amino acids. The CDR3, as DNA: TGCAGCGCAAAATTACTGGCCGCTCTACACTCCTACAATGAGCAGTTCTTC. Translated, it gives CSAKLLAALHSYNEQFF.

This clonotype was found a few times. The chain is built from TRBV27 and TRBJ1-1; D call uncertain. The germline gives CDR1 MNHEY, CDR2 SMNVEV (reference sequence). This CDR3 is 13 amino acids long. Trimming left V 5 bases short and J 5 bases short, with 12 bases between. CDR3 residues: CASSPQYGTEAFF. CDR3 sequence (DNA): TGTGCCAGCAGTCCTCAGTACGGGACTGAAGCTTTCTTT.

In its sample, this clonotype was seen many times. The V call is TRBV7-2, the J call TRBJ1-1; D unresolved. This CDR3 has 16 residues. CDR1 and CDR2 (germline): SGHTA, FQGNSA. The ends were cut back, 1 base at V and 3 bases at J, with 15 bases in the middle. The CDR3: CASSLEYASSHTEAFF. In DNA form, the CDR3 reads TGTGCCAGCAGCTTAGAATATGCCAGCAGCCACACTGAAGCTTTCTTT. The whole variable domain, filled in from reference TRBV7-2 and TRBJ1-1, reads GAGVSQSPSNKVTEKGKDVELRCDPISGHTALYWYRQSLGQGLEFLIYFQGNSAPDKSGLPSDRFSAERTGGSVSTLTIQRTQQEDSAVYLCASSLEYASSHTEAFFGQGTRLTVV.

The table lists this clonotype with many counts. The chain carries TRBV28 and TRBJ2-7; D call uncertain. CDR3 length: 11 residues. The ends were cut back, 5 bases at V and 4 bases at J, with 6 bases in the middle. Germline CDR1 MDHEN, CDR2 SYDVKM. As DNA, the CDR3 is TGTGCCAGCAGTGCCGAATACGAGCAGTACTTC. Encoded protein: CASSAEYEQYF.

This clonotype appeared many times. The V gene is TRBV11-2, the J gene TRBJ2-5; D is unresolved. The V end lost 1 base, the J end lost 1 base, and 10 bases lay between the germline ends. This CDR3 spans 15 amino acids. Germline CDR1 reads SGHAT; CDR2 reads FQNNGV. CDR3 protein: CASSLVAAVQETQYF. CDR3 bases: TGTGCCAGCAGCTTAGTGGCGGCGGTCCAAGAGACCCAGTACTTC.

V usage is TRBV7-3 and J usage is TRBJ2-3; 12 bases are a match to TRBD2. This CDR3 has 16 residues. Germline V gene data show CDR1 as SGHTA and CDR2 as FQGTGA. V lost 4 bases and J lost 2; bases outside the gene matches: 4. The CDR3 reads CASSWTSGAITDTQYF. The DNA for the CDR3 is TGTGCCAGCAGCTGGACTAGCGGGGCAATCACAGATACGCAGTATTTT.

This clonotype was counted between two and nine times. The rearrangement uses TRBV4-3 and TRBJ1-1, with D tentatively TRBD1 (5 bases). The CDR3 is made up of 18 amino acids. Germline-derived CDR1 and CDR2 are LGHNA and YSLEER. V lost 0 bases and J 3 bases, leaving 20 bases between the germline ends. The CDR3 DNA reads as TGCGCCAGCAGCCAAGATCTCGTTGCAGGGTTGGGTGACACTGAAGCTTTCTTT. Its protein product is CASSQDLVAGLGDTEAFF.

CDR3 region: CASNLGRRSGNTIYF. For the CDR3, the DNA is TGTGCCAGTAATCTTGGGCGGAGATCTGGAAACACCATATATTTT. The chain couples TRBV19 to TRBJ1-3; D is undetermined. The CDR3 totals 15 residues. V dropped 7 bases and J dropped 1 base, with 14 bases sitting between them. The germline CDR1 and CDR2 sequences are LNHDA and SQIVND (reference sequence).

This clonotype came up many times. The V call is TRBV29-1, the J call TRBJ1-1; D call uncertain. Germline CDR1 reads SQVTM; CDR2 reads ANQGSEA. CDR3 length: 11 residues. The ends were cut back, 7 bases at V and 1 base at J, with 7 bases in the middle. The CDR3 loop is CSGGENTEAFF. The CDR3 DNA reads as TGCAGCGGGGGTGAGAACACTGAAGCTTTCTTT.

A word on this clonotype: At one boundary the junction diverges from the germline segment, which might be a read error. V gene TRBV6-1 combines with J gene TRBJ2-2; 8 positions agree with TRBD2. The CDR3 covers 13 residues. Germline CDR1 and CDR2: MNHNS and SASEGT. CDR3 coding DNA: TGTGTCAGCGGGAGTCGGTACACCGGGGAGCTGTTTTTT. It codes for CVSGSRYTGELFF.

The sample holds many counts of this clonotype. This chain connects TRBV24-1 to TRBJ2-1; no firm D call. The CDR3 contains 17 residues. From germline, CDR1 is KGHDR and CDR2 SFDVKD. The V gene lost 1 base and the J gene lost 0 bases, with 12 bases spanning the gap. For the CDR3, the DNA is TGTGCCACCAGTGATTTAGTGGGCGGATCCTCCTACAATGAGCAGTTCTTC. Translation: CATSDLVGGSSYNEQFF.

This clonotype occurred a few times. This chain connects TRBV7-9 to TRBJ2-3; 8 bases are a match to TRBD1. J gave up 3 bases and V 2 bases, and 7 bases lay outside the gene matches. The germline CDR1 and CDR2 sequences are SEHNR and FQNEAQ (reference sequence). The CDR3 consists of 16 residues. CDR3 region: CASSLLTGVGTDTQYF. The CDR3, as DNA: TGTGCCAGCAGCTTATTGACAGGGGTTGGGACAGATACGCAGTATTTT.